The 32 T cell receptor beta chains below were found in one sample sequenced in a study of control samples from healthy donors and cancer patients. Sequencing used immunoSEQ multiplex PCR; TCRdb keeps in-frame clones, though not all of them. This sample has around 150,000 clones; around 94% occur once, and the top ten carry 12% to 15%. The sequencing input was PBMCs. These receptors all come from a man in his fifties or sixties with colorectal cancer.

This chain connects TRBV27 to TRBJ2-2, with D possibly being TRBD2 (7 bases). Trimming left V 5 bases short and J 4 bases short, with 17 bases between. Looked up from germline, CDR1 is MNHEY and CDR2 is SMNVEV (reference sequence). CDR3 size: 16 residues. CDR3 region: CASSIGGGRSTGELFF. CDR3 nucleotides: TGTGCCAGCAGTATTGGGGGGGGGCGCAGCACCGGGGAGCTGTTTTTT.

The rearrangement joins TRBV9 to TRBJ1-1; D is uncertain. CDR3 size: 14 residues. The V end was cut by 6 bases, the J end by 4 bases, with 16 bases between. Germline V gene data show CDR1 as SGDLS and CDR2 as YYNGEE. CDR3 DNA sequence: TGTGCCAGCACCACCGGCCTGGAAGGCACTGAAGCTTTCTTT. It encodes CASTTGLEGTEAFF.

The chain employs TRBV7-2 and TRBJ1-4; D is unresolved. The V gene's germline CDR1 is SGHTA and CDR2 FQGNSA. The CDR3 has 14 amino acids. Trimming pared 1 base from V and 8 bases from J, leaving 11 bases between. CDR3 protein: CASSLGGQDEKLFF. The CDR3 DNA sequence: TGTGCCAGCAGCTTAGGAGGGCAGGACGAAAAACTGTTTTTT.

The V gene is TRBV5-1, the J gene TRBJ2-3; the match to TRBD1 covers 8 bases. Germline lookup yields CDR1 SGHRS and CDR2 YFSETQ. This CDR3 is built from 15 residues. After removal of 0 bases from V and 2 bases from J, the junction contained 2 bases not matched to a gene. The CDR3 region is CASSLGGQATDTQYF. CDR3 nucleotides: TGCGCCAGCAGCTTGGGGGGACAGGCCACAGATACGCAGTATTTT.

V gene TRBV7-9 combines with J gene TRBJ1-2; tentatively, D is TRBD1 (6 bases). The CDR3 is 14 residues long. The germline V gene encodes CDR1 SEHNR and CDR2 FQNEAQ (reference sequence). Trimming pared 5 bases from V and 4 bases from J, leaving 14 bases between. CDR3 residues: CASSRPEGGYGYTF. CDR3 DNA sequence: TGTGCCAGCAGCCGCCCAGAGGGGGGCTATGGCTACACCTTC. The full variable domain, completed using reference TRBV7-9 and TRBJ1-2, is DTGVSQNPRHKITKRGQNVTFRCDPISEHNRLYWYRQTLGQGPEFLTYFQNEAQLEKSRLLSDRFSAERPKGSFSTLEIQRTEQGDSAMYLCASSRPEGGYGYTFGSGTRLTVV.

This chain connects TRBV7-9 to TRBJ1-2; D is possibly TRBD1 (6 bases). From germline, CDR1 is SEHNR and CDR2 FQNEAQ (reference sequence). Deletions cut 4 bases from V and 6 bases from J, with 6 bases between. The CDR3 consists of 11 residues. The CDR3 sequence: CASSYRDGYTF. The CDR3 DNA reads TGTGCCAGCAGCTACAGGGATGGCTACACCTTC.

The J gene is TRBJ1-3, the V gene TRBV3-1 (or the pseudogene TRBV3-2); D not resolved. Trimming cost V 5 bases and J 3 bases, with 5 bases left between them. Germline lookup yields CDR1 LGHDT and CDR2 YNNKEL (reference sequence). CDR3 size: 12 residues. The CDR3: CASSVVGNTIYF. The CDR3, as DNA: TGTGCCAGCAGCGTAGTTGGAAACACCATATATTTT.

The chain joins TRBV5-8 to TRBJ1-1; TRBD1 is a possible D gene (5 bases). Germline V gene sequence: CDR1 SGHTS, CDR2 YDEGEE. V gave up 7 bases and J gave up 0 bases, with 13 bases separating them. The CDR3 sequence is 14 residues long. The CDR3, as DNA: TGTGCCAGCTTCCCCGGGACGGTGAACACTGAAGCTTTCTTT. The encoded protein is CASFPGTVNTEAFF.

CDR3 amino acids: CASSGGYGYTF. The CDR3 nucleotides are TGTGCCAGCAGCGGGGGCTATGGCTACACCTTC. The rearrangement uses TRBV6-5 and TRBJ1-2; possible D gene TRBD1, 5 bases. The ends were cut back, 6 bases at V and 4 bases at J, with 6 bases in the middle. Germline lookup yields CDR1 MNHEY and CDR2 SVGAGI. The CDR3 consists of 11 residues.

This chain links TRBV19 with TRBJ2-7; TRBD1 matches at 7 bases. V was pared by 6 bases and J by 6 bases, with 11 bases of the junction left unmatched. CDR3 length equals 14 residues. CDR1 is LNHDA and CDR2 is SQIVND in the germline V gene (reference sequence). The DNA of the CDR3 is TGTGCCAGTAGCCAGGTGGGGACAGACGGCGAGCAGTACTTC. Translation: CASSQVGTDGEQYF.

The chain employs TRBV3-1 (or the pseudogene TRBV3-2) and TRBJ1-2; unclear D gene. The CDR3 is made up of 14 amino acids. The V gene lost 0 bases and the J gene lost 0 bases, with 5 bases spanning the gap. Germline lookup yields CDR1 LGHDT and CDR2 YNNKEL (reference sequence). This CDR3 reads CASSQDLTNYGYTF. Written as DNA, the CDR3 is TGTGCCAGCAGCCAAGATCTAACTAACTATGGCTACACCTTC.

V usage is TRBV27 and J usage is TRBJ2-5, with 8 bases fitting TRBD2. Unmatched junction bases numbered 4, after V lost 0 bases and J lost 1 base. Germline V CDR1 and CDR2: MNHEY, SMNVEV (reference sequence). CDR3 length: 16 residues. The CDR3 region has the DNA TGTGCCAGCAGTTTATCAAGCGGGGGCCTCCAAGAGACCCAGTACTTC. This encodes CASSLSSGGLQETQYF.

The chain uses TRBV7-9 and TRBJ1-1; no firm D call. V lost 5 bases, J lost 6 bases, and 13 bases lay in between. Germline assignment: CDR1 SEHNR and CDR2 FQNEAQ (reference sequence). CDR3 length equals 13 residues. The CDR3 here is CASSLFNNAEAFF. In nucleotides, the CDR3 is TGTGCCAGCAGCCTCTTTAATAACGCTGAAGCTTTCTTT.

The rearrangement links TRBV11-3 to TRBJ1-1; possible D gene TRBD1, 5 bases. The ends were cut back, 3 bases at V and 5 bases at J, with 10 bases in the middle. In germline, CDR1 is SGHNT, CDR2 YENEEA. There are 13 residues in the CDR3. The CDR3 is CASSLWGDTEAFF. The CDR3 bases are TGTGCCAGCAGCTTGTGGGGGGATACTGAAGCTTTCTTT.

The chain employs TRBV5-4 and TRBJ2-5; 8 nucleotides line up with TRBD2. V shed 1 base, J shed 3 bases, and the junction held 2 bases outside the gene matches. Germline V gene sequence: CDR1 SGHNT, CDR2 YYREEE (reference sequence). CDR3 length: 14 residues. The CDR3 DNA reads TGTGCCAGCAGCTTGCGGGAGGGAAAAGAGACCCAGTACTTC. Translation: CASSLREGKETQYF.

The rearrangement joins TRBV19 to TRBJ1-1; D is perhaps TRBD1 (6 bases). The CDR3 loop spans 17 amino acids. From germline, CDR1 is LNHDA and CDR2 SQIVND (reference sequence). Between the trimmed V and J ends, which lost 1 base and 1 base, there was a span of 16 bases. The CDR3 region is CASSIVGKGGANTEAFF. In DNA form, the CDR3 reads TGTGCCAGTAGTATAGTCGGGAAAGGGGGGGCGAACACTGAAGCTTTCTTT.

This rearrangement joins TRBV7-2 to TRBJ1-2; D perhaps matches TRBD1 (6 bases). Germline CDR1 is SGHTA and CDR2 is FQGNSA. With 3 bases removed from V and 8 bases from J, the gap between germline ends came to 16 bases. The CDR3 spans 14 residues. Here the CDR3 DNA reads TGTGCCAGCAGCTTTCCCCCGGGGGCGATCGGCTACACCTTC. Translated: CASSFPPGAIGYTF. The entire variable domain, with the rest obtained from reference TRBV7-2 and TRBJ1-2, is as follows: GAGVSQSPSNKVTEKGKDVELRCDPISGHTALYWYRQSLGQGLEFLIYFQGNSAPDKSGLPSDRFSAERTGGSVSTLTIQRTQQEDSAVYLCASSFPPGAIGYTFGSGTRLTVV.

CDR3 DNA sequence: TGTGCCAGTATACTAGCGGGGGGCAAACCTTCTCACACCGGGGAGCTGTTTTTT. It yields the protein CASILAGGKPSHTGELFF. V and J are TRBV19 and TRBJ2-2; 12 positions match TRBD2. CDR1 and CDR2 (germline): LNHDA, SQIVND (reference sequence). CDR3 length: 18 residues. With V trimmed by 7 bases and J by 3 bases, 12 bases remained unmatched.

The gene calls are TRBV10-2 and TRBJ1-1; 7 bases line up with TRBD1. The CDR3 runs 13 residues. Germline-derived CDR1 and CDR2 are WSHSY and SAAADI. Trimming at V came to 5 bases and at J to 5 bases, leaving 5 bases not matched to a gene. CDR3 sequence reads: CASSPDRATEAFF. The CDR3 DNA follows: TGCGCCAGCAGTCCCGACAGGGCTACTGAAGCTTTCTTT.

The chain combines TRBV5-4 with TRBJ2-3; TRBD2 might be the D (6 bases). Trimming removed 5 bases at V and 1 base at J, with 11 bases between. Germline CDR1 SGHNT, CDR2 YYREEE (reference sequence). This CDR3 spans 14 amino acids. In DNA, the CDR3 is TGTGCCAGCAGTTCGGCGGGGCGCACAGATACGCAGTATTTT. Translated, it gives CASSSAGRTDTQYF. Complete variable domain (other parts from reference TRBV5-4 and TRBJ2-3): ETGVTQSPTHLIKTRGQQVTLRCSSQSGHNTVSWYQQALGQGPQFIFQYYREEENGRGNFPPRFSGLQFPNYSSELNVNALELDDSALYLCASSSAGRTDTQYFGPGTRLTVL.

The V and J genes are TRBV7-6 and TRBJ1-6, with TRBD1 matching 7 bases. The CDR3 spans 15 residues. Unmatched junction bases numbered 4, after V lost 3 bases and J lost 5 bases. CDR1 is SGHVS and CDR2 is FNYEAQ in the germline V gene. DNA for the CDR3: TGTGCCAGCAGCTTGGGACAGACAAATAATTCACCCCTCCACTTT. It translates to CASSLGQTNNSPLHF.

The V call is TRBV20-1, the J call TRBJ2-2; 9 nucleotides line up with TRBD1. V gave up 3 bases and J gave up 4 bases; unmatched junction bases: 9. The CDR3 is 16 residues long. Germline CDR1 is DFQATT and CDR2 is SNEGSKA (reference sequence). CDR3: CSASTGTGFSTGELFF. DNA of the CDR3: TGCAGTGCTAGTACCGGGACAGGGTTCAGCACCGGGGAGCTGTTTTTT.

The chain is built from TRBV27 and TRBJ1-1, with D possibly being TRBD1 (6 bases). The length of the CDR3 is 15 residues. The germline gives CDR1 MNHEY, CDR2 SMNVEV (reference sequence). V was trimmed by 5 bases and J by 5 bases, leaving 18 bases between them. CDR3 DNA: TGTGCCAGCAGTGCCAACAGGGCGGGAGGGACTGAAGCTTTCTTT. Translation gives CASSANRAGGTEAFF.

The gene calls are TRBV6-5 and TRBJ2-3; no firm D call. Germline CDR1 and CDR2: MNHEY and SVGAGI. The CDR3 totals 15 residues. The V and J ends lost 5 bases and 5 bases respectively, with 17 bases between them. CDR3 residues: CASSPPRRPGDTQYF. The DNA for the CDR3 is TGTGCCAGCAGTCCCCCCCGGCGCCCAGGAGATACGCAGTATTTT.

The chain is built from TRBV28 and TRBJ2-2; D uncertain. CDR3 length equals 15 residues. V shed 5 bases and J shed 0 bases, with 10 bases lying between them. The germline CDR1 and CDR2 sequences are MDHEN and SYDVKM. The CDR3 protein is CASSPPAANTGELFF. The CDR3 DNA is TGTGCCAGCAGTCCCCCGGCCGCGAACACCGGGGAGCTGTTTTTT.

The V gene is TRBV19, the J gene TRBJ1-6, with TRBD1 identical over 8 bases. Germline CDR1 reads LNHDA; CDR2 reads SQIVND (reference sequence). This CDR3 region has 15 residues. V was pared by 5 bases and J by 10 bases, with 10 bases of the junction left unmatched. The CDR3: CASSQGQGVRSPLHF. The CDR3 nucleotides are TGTGCCAGTAGTCAAGGACAGGGTGTGAGGTCACCCCTCCACTTT.

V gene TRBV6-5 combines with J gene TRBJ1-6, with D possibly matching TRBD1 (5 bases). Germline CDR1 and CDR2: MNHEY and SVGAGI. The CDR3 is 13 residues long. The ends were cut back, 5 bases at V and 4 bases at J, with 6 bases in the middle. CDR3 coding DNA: TGTGCCAGCAGTCGACAGTATAATTCACCCCTCCACTTT. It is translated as CASSRQYNSPLHF.

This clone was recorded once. The CDR3 loop reads CASSLEAGGGDTQYF. The CDR3 bases are TGCGCCAGCAGCTTGGAGGCGGGCGGGGGGGATACGCAGTATTTT. The rearrangement links TRBV5-1 to TRBJ2-3; the match to TRBD2 covers 8 bases. Germline CDR1 SGHRS, CDR2 YFSETQ. J lost 6 bases, V lost 0 bases, and 6 bases had no gene match. This CDR3 spans 15 amino acids.

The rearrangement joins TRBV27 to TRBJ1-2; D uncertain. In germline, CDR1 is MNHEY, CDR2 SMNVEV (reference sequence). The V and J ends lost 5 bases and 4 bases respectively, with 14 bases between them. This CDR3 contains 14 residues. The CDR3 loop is CASSERTLGYGYTF. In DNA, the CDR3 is TGTGCCAGCAGTGAAAGAACCCTCGGCTATGGCTACACCTTC.

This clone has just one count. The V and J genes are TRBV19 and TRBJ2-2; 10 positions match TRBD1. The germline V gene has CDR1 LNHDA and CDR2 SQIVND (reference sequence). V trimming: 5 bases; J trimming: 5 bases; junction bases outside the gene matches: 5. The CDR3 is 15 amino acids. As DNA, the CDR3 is TGTGCCAGTAGTCGCCGGACAGGGGGGACCGGGGAGCTGTTTTTT. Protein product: CASSRRTGGTGELFF. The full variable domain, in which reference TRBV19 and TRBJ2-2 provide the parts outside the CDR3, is DGGITQSPKYLFRKEGQNVTLSCEQNLNHDAMYWYRQDPGQGLRLIYYSQIVNDFQKGDIAEGYSVSREKKESFPLTVTSAQKNPTAFYLCASSRRTGGTGELFFGEGSRLTVL.

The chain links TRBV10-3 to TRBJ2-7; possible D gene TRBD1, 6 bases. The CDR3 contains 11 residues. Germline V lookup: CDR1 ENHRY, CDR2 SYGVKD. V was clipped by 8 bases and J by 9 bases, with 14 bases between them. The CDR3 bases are TGTGCCATCGGAGATAGGACAGCGCAGTACTTC. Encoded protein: CAIGDRTAQYF.

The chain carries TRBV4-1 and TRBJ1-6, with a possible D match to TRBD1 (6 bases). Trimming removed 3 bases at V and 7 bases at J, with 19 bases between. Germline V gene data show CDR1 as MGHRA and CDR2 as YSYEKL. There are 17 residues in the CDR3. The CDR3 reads CASSHGGPGASNSPLHF. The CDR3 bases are TGCGCCAGCAGCCATGGAGGACCGGGGGCATCGAATTCACCCCTCCACTTT.